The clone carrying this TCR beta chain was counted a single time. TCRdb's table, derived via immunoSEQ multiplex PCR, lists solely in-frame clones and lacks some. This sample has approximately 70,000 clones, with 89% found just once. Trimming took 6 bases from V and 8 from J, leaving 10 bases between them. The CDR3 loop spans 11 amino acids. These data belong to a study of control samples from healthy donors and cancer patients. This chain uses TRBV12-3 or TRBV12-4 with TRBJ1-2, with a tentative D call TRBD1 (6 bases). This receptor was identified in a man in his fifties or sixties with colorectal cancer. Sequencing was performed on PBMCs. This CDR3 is CASSPGGGYTF. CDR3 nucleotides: TGTGCCAGCAGCCCCGGGGGCGGCTACACCTTC.